This TCR beta chain was documented in a study of CD8+ T cells in alopecia areata. Study details: Dosing spanned 6 to 18 months on tofacitinib, then 6 months off drug.

This clone has a handful of counts. Between the trimmed V and J ends, which lost 6 bases and 7 bases, there was a span of 13 bases. Germline CDR1 SGHVS, CDR2 FNYEAQ. There are 13 residues in the CDR3. cDNA reverse transcribed from extracted RNA served as the sequencing template. Method: immunoSEQ multiplex PCR; TCRdb's copy keeps in-frame clones and lacks some. The table has about 150,000 clones, around 50% seen once. The clonotype originates from a human donor with alopecia areata. The sequencing used CD8+ T cells sorted from blood, collected at week 0. The chain has TRBV7-6 and TRBJ2-1, with D perhaps matching TRBD1 (6 bases). The CDR3 nucleotides read TGTGCCAGCAGACAGGGAACGAGGAATGAGCAGTTCTTC. It encodes CASRQGTRNEQFF.